This entry features one T cell receptor beta chain sequence. The sample originates from a study of blood T cell repertoires in COVID-19. About the study: T cells, B-cell-depleted T cells, or PBMCs supplied cDNA or gDNA.

The authors' processing: Nucleated cell number was recorded as an estimate derived from reference gene primer amplification. Using immunoSEQ multiplex PCR, the repertoire was profiled, and TCRdb retains in-frame clones only, with some absent. That table is the source of V, J and clone size, and D and trimming were worked out from the DNA. The table includes under 300,000 clones, 75% to 90% detected once. Trimming cost V 2 bases and J 5 bases, with 15 bases left between them. Germline-derived CDR1 and CDR2 are SGHTA and FQGTGA. The CDR3 spans 15 residues. The TCR originated in a woman aged 60 to 75 with active or convalescent COVID-19. The chain has TRBV7-3 and TRBJ2-5; tentatively, D is TRBD2 (7 bases). The specimen was peripheral blood. The CDR3 DNA reads TGTGCCAGCAGCTTAGCTGGGGGGGCCCTGGAGACCCAGTACTTC. This codes for CASSLAGGALETQYF.